A single sample is the source of the 8 T cell receptor beta chains below, sequenced in a study of blood T cells in healthy people across ages. The use of a sample-barcoded 5' primer and a J-beta primer mix characterized a second PCR of roughly 6 to 11 cycles. One entry per CDR3 protein results from TCRdb running MiXCR on the 5' RACE reads. Found here are about 780,000 distinct CDR3 sequences, about half of them singletons; the top ten hold 15% to 20%. Sequencing used blood. The source is a man older than 75 in good health.

The chain links TRBV4-2 to TRBJ2-2; D not resolved. Deletions cut 2 bases from V and 0 bases from J, with 16 bases between. Germline CDR1 LGHNA, CDR2 YNFKEQ. The CDR3 consists of 18 residues. CDR3 residues: CASSQFIGGNSNTGELFF. DNA of the CDR3: TGTGCCAGCAGCCAATTTATAGGTGGTAATTCGAACACCGGGGAGCTGTTTTTT.

The V call is TRBV9, the J call TRBJ2-3; 9 positions match TRBD2. This CDR3 region has 18 residues. CDR1 SGDLS and CDR2 YYNGEE come from the germline V gene. V was clipped by 2 bases and J by 3 bases; unmatched bases: 13. CDR3 sequence: CASSVRGGRAWKTDTQYF. The DNA for the CDR3 is TGTGCCAGCAGCGTTCGTGGCGGGAGGGCTTGGAAAACAGATACGCAGTATTTT.

The genes are TRBV28 and TRBJ1-1; D is undetermined. The CDR3 runs to 14 residues. Trimming shortened V by 2 bases and J by 6 bases, and 13 bases separated the two germline ends. Germline V gives CDR1 MDHEN, CDR2 SYDVKM. The CDR3 region has the DNA TGTGCCAGCAGTTTACTGCAGAACCTAGCTGAAGCTTTCTTT. Translated, it gives CASSLLQNLAEAFF. Together with reference TRBV28 and TRBJ1-1, the CDR3 gives the full variable domain: DVKVTQSSRYLVKRTGEKVFLECVQDMDHENMFWYRQDPGLGLRLIYFSYDVKMKEKGDIPEGYSVSREKKERFSLILESASTNQTSMYLCASSLLQNLAEAFFGQGTRLTVV.

The chain uses TRBV5-1 and TRBJ2-1, with D perhaps matching TRBD2 (5 bases). Trimming removed 0 bases at V and 5 bases at J, with 12 bases between. This CDR3 contains 15 residues. Germline V CDR1 and CDR2: SGHRS, YFSETQ. CDR3 bases: TGCGCCAGCAGCTTGGCTTCTAGCCCTAACAATGAGCAGTTCTTC. It yields the protein CASSLASSPNNEQFF.

In its sample, this clonotype was seen a few times. This sequence joins TRBV20-1 and TRBJ2-1; 11 bases agree with TRBD2. Trimming at V came to 2 bases and at J to 4 bases, leaving 7 bases not matched to a gene. The CDR3 totals 16 residues. CDR1 DFQATT and CDR2 SNEGSKA come from the germline V gene (reference sequence). CDR3 sequence reads: CSARTTGLAEYNEQFF. The CDR3 DNA reads TGCAGTGCTAGAACCACGGGACTAGCGGAATACAATGAGCAGTTCTTC.

The chain employs TRBV20-1 and TRBJ2-1; 8 bases map to TRBD2. CDR3 length equals 15 residues. CDR1 and CDR2 (germline): DFQATT, SNEGSKA (reference sequence). Trimming at V came to 0 bases and at J to 8 bases, leaving 9 bases not matched to a gene. The CDR3 nucleotides are TGCAGTGCTAGAGATGGGTCGGGAGGGATCCATGAGCAGTTCTTC. It codes for CSARDGSGGIHEQFF.

The rearrangement links TRBV28 to TRBJ2-7, with 8 bases matching TRBD1. Germline V gene data show CDR1 as MDHEN and CDR2 as SYDVKM. The trim removed 6 bases at V and 4 bases at J, leaving 8 bases unmatched. The CDR3 is 14 amino acids. The DNA of the CDR3 is TGTGCCAGCAGGTTACGGACAGGGTGGTACGAGCAGTACTTC. Its protein product is CASRLRTGWYEQYF.

This clonotype was seen at least ten times. The chain couples TRBV10-3 to TRBJ2-7; D is possibly TRBD1 (5 bases). The length of the CDR3 is 12 residues. Trimming removed 2 bases from V and 6 bases from J, with 8 bases in between. Germline V gene sequence: CDR1 ENHRY, CDR2 SYGVKD. The CDR3 sequence is CAISEGAREQYF. The CDR3 DNA sequence: TGTGCCATCAGTGAGGGGGCCCGCGAGCAGTACTTC.